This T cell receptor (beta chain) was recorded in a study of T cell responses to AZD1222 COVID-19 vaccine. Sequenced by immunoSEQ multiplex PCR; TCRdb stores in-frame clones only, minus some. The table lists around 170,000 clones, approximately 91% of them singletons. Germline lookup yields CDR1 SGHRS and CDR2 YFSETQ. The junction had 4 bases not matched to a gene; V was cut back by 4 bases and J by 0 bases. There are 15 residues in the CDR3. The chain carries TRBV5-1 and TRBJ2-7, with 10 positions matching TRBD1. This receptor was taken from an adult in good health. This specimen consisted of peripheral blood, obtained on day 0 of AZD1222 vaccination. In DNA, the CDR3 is TGCGCCAGCAGCCGGGGACAGGGGAGCTCCTACGAGCAGTACTTC. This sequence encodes CASSRGQGSSYEQYF.